The 23 T cell receptor beta chains listed next were all sequenced from one sample in a study of blood T cell repertoires in COVID-19. Clones were sequenced by immunoSEQ multiplex PCR, and TCRdb holds only the in-frame ones, with some missing. The sample holds fewer than 350,000 clones; more than 85% are singletons and the top ten take approximately 4.2%. The material sequenced was peripheral blood. Receptors originate from a man in his forties with acute or convalescent COVID-19.

This chain uses TRBV24-1 with TRBJ2-3; D is unresolved. The CDR3 has 14 amino acids. Germline CDR1 is KGHDR and CDR2 is SFDVKD. Deletions cut 6 bases from V and 5 bases from J, with 14 bases between. The DNA of the CDR3 is TGTGCCACCAGTAGTCCAGGATCGATAGATACGCAGTATTTT. The encoded protein is CATSSPGSIDTQYF.

The chain combines TRBV19 with TRBJ2-7; D might be TRBD1 (6 bases). Trimming cost V 6 bases and J 2 bases, with 11 bases left between them. The CDR3 runs 13 residues. CDR1 is LNHDA, CDR2 SQIVND, per germline (reference sequence). The CDR3 DNA sequence: TGTGCCAGTAGCTCGGGGACAACCTACGAGCAGTACTTC. Encoded protein: CASSSGTTYEQYF.

This rearrangement joins TRBV5-1 to TRBJ2-3; TRBD2 is a possible D gene (5 bases). CDR3 length equals 14 residues. In germline, CDR1 is SGHRS, CDR2 YFSETQ. The V end was cut by 2 bases, the J end by 4 bases, with 11 bases between. The CDR3 here is CASSLGLQADTQYF. In DNA, the CDR3 is TGCGCCAGCAGCTTAGGACTGCAGGCAGATACGCAGTATTTT.

V gene TRBV7-6 combines with J gene TRBJ2-7; D is ambiguous. Germline V gene sequence: CDR1 SGHVS, CDR2 FNYEAQ. The CDR3 contains 16 residues. V gave up 5 bases and J gave up 1 base, with 18 bases separating them. CDR3 nucleotide sequence: TGTGCCAGCAGCCCCCTAGAGCGTCTAGTTTCCTACGAGCAGTACTTC. Encoded protein: CASSPLERLVSYEQYF.

This sequence joins TRBV2 and TRBJ1-1, with 8 nucleotides matching TRBD1. Trimming cost V 8 bases and J 1 base; bases outside gene matches: 3. This CDR3 is 13 amino acids long. The germline V gene has CDR1 SNHLY and CDR2 FYNNEI. The CDR3 nucleotides read TGTGCCAGCCAGGGGGCGCCGAACACTGAAGCTTTCTTT. It is translated as CASQGAPNTEAFF. The full variable domain, in which reference TRBV2 and TRBJ1-1 provide the parts outside the CDR3, is EPEVTQTPSHQVTQMGQEVILRCVPISNHLYFYWYRQILGQKVEFLVSFYNNEISEKSEIFDDQFSVERPDGSNFTLKIRSTKLEDSAMYFCASQGAPNTEAFFGQGTRLTVV.

This clone was counted once. V and J are TRBV7-6 and TRBJ2-7, with 12 bases lining up with TRBD2. From germline, CDR1 is SGHVS and CDR2 FNYEAQ. The CDR3 runs to 15 residues. V dropped 6 bases and J dropped 0; count of bases not matched to a gene: 3. For the CDR3, the DNA is TGTGCCAGCAGTCGGACTAGCGGGGTCTCCTACGAGCAGTACTTC. Translating it yields CASSRTSGVSYEQYF. Looking up the rest from reference TRBV7-6 and TRBJ2-7 gives the full variable domain: GAGVSQSPRYKVTKRGQDVALRCDPISGHVSLYWYRQALGQGPEFLTYFNYEAQQDKSGLPNDRFSAERPEGSISTLTIQRTEQRDSAMYRCASSRTSGVSYEQYFGPGTRLTVT.

The rearrangement uses TRBV10-3 and TRBJ2-7; 11 bases line up with TRBD1. The length of the CDR3 is 16 residues. The V gene end was trimmed by 4 bases and the J gene end by 5 bases; junction bases not matched to a gene: 10. Germline CDR1 is ENHRY and CDR2 is SYGVKD. The CDR3 DNA reads TGTGCCATCAGTGGCAGTCCCGGGACAGGGGGAAACGAGCAGTACTTC. Protein product: CAISGSPGTGGNEQYF.

This clone was detected only once. The J gene is TRBJ2-3, the V gene TRBV6-5; TRBD2 aligns across 7 bases. This CDR3 region has 13 residues. Germline lookup yields CDR1 MNHEY and CDR2 SVGAGI. V trimming: 6 bases; J trimming: 4 bases; junction bases outside the gene matches: 4. The CDR3 spells CASRGRVADTQYF. The DNA of the CDR3 is TGTGCCAGCAGGGGGAGGGTAGCAGATACGCAGTATTTT.

The chain couples TRBV18 to TRBJ2-4; unclear D gene. The CDR3 totals 13 residues. In germline, CDR1 is KGHSH, CDR2 LQKENI. V lost 5 bases and J 8 bases, leaving 13 bases between the germline ends. The CDR3 is CASSSSLIDIQYF. The CDR3 DNA reads TGTGCCAGCTCATCAAGTCTAATTGACATTCAGTACTTC.

The V and J genes are TRBV29-1 and TRBJ1-2; 8 nucleotides line up with TRBD1. This CDR3 contains 12 residues. From germline, CDR1 is SQVTM and CDR2 ANQGSEA. V was clipped by 6 bases and J by 13 bases; unmatched bases: 13. CDR3 in DNA: TGCAGCGTCGAACGTGGACAGGGCCTATCCACCTTC. This codes for CSVERGQGLSTF.

DNA for the CDR3: TGTGCCAGCAGCGCCCGTCTGACAGGGGGGAACACTGAAGCTTTCTTT. It is translated as CASSARLTGGNTEAFF. This rearrangement joins TRBV3-1 (or the pseudogene TRBV3-2) to TRBJ1-1; 9 positions agree with TRBD1. Losses at the gene ends were 5 bases for V and 1 base for J; bases not matched to a gene: 8. The CDR3 covers 16 residues. Germline values: CDR1 LGHDT, CDR2 YNNKEL (reference sequence).

CDR3 sequence reads: CASSLRQGGNEQFF. DNA of the CDR3: TGTGCCAGCAGCTTAAGGCAGGGTGGGAATGAGCAGTTCTTC. This chain links TRBV11-2 with TRBJ2-1, with D possibly matching TRBD1 (5 bases). The CDR3 totals 14 residues. V lost 2 bases and J 7 bases, leaving 12 bases between the germline ends. Germline loops: CDR1 SGHAT, CDR2 FQNNGV. The whole variable domain, remainder taken from reference TRBV11-2 and TRBJ2-1, is EAGVAQSPRYKIIEKRQSVAFWCNPISGHATLYWYQQILGQGPKLLIQFQNNGVVDDSQLPKDRFSAERLKGVDSTLKIQPAKLEDSAVYLCASSLRQGGNEQFFGPGTRLTVL.

The chain carries TRBV19 and TRBJ1-5; possible D gene TRBD1, 5 bases. V was clipped by 10 bases and J by 4 bases, with 17 bases between them. CDR1 and CDR2 from the germline V gene are LNHDA and SQIVND (reference sequence). The CDR3 sequence is 14 residues long. CDR3 in amino acids: CATRDSPRNQPQHF. The CDR3 nucleotides are TGTGCCACCCGGGACTCCCCCCGAAATCAGCCCCAGCATTTT.

V is TRBV12-3 or TRBV12-4 and J is TRBJ2-2; D gene uncertain. CDR3 size: 13 residues. The V and J ends lost 1 base and 5 bases respectively, with 5 bases between them. CDR3 bases: TGTGCCAGCAGTTTAGTTAGTACCGGGGAGCTGTTTTTT. Residues: CASSLVSTGELFF.

V usage is TRBV23-1 and J usage is TRBJ2-7; TRBD2 aligns across 7 bases. Being an ORF, TRBV23-1 has a function that is uncertain. Trimming at V came to 0 bases and at J to 3 bases, leaving 8 bases not matched to a gene. The CDR3 runs to 16 residues. CDR3 sequence (DNA): TGCGCCAGCAGTCAATCGGATGGACTAGAATACTACGAGCAGTACTTC. This gives the protein CASSQSDGLEYYEQYF.

The chain combines TRBV24-1 with TRBJ1-2, with a tentative D call TRBD1 (6 bases). The CDR3 totals 14 residues. V lost 9 bases to trimming and J lost 2 bases, with 15 bases between them. CDR1 is KGHDR and CDR2 is SFDVKD in the germline V gene. As DNA, the CDR3 is TGTGCCACCTCCCGGGGGGGGCGAAACTATGGCTACACCTTC. It encodes CATSRGGRNYGYTF.

CDR3 sequence reads: CATSRDRVAYNEQFF. The CDR3 bases are TGTGCCACCAGCAGAGACAGGGTTGCCTACAATGAGCAGTTCTTC. The chain has TRBV15 and TRBJ2-1; a possible D gene is TRBD1 (5 bases). The CDR3 sequence is 15 residues long. Germline V lookup: CDR1 LNHNV, CDR2 YYDKDF (reference sequence). V was pared by 0 bases and J by 2 bases, with 8 bases between.

This clone was observed once. The chain is built from TRBV7-2 and TRBJ2-3; 14 bases agree with TRBD2. Germline V lookup: CDR1 SGHTA, CDR2 FQGNSA. The V gene end was trimmed by 5 bases and the J gene end by 6 bases; junction bases not matched to a gene: 13. This CDR3 spans 18 amino acids. CDR3 in DNA: TGTGCCAGCAGCCTTGGGACTAGCGGGGGAGGCTTGCTGGATACGCAGTATTTT. It translates to CASSLGTSGGGLLDTQYF. Supplemented by reference TRBV7-2 and TRBJ2-3, the full variable domain reads GAGVSQSPSNKVTEKGKDVELRCDPISGHTALYWYRQSLGQGLEFLIYFQGNSAPDKSGLPSDRFSAERTGGSVSTLTIQRTQQEDSAVYLCASSLGTSGGGLLDTQYFGPGTRLTVL.

The rearrangement uses TRBV6-1 and TRBJ1-1; possible D gene TRBD1, 6 bases. V lost 3 bases to trimming and J lost 1 base, with 12 bases between them. This CDR3 spans 15 amino acids. Germline V gives CDR1 MNHNS, CDR2 SASEGT. This CDR3 reads CASSERSTGNTEAFF. CDR3 in DNA: TGTGCCAGCAGTGAGCGTTCGACAGGGAACACTGAAGCTTTCTTT.

The chain employs TRBV11-3 and TRBJ2-6; 8 nucleotides align to TRBD1. The CDR3 loop spans 18 amino acids. Germline lookup yields CDR1 SGHNT and CDR2 YENEEA. V trimming: 5 bases; J trimming: 3 bases; junction bases outside the gene matches: 12. As DNA, the CDR3 is TGTGCCAGCAGCACCCACAGGGGGACCTCTGATGGGGCCAACGTCCTGACTTTC. Amino acid sequence: CASSTHRGTSDGANVLTF.

The gene calls are TRBV12-5 and TRBJ2-1; 9 nucleotides line up with TRBD1. Germline V gives CDR1 LGHNT, CDR2 FRNRAP. The V gene end was trimmed by 0 bases and the J gene end by 5 bases; junction bases not matched to a gene: 5. There are 16 residues in the CDR3. The CDR3 nucleotides are TGTGCTAGTGGTTTGGTAGGGACAGGGTGGAACAATGAGCAGTTCTTC. Protein: CASGLVGTGWNNEQFF.

V usage is TRBV6-5 and J usage is TRBJ2-2; D perhaps matches TRBD1 (5 bases). V was trimmed by 6 bases and J by 6 bases, leaving 8 bases between them. The CDR3 runs to 12 residues. Per germline, CDR1 MNHEY and CDR2 SVGAGI. In nucleotides, the CDR3 is TGTGCCAGCAGAGGGGCGGCCGGGGAGCTGTTTTTT. This translates into CASRGAAGELFF.

The chain combines TRBV2 with TRBJ1-1, with unresolved D. The germline V and J ends were trimmed by 3 bases and 1 base, with 9 bases remaining between them. CDR1 is SNHLY, CDR2 FYNNEI, per germline. This CDR3 is built from 14 residues. As DNA, the CDR3 is TGTGCCAGCAGTGACCCCGGGAAGAACACTGAAGCTTTCTTT. Amino acid sequence: CASSDPGKNTEAFF.